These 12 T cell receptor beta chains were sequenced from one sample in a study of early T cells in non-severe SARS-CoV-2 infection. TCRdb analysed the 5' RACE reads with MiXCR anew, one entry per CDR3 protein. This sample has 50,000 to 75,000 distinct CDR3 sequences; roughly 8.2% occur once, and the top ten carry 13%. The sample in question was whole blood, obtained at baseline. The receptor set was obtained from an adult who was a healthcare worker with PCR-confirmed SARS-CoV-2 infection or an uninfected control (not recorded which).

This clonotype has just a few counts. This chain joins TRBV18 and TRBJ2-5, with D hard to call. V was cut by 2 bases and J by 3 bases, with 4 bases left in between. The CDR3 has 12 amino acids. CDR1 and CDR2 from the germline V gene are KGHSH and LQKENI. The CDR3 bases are TGTGCCAGCTCACCAGAAGAAGAGACCCAGTACTTC. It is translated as CASSPEEETQYF.

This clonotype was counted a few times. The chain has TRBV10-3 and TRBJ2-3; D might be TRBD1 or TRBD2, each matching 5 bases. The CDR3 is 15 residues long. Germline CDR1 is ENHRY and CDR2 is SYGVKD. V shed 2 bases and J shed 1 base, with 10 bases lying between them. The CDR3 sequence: CAISERQGRTDTQYF. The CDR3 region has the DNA TGTGCCATCAGTGAGCGTCAGGGACGCACAGATACGCAGTATTTT.

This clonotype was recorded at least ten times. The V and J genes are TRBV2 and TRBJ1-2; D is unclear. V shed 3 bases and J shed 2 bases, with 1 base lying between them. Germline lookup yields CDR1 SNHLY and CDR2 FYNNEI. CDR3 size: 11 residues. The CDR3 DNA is TGTGCCAGCAGTGAGAACTATGGCTACACCTTC. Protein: CASSENYGYTF.

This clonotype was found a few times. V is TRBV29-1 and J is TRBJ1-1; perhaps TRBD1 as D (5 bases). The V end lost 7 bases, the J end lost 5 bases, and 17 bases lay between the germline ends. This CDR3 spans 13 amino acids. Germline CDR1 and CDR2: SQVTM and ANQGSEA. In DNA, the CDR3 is TGCAGCGCCGGGGACTTTTATGAGACTGAAGCTTTCTTT. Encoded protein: CSAGDFYETEAFF.

The CDR3 is CSARLAGVRTKNIQYF. The DNA of the CDR3 is TGCAGTGCTAGACTAGCGGGAGTCAGGACCAAAAACATTCAGTACTTC. The chain uses TRBV20-1 and TRBJ2-4, with 10 bases lining up with TRBD2. Looked up from germline, CDR1 is DFQATT and CDR2 is SNEGSKA (reference sequence). The ends lost 2 bases at V and 2 bases at J; junction bases unmatched: 6. This CDR3 has 16 residues.

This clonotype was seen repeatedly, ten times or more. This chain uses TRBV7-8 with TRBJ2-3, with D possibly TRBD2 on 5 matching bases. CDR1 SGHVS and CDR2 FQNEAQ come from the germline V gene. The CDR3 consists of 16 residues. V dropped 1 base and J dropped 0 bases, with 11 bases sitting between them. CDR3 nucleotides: TGTGCCAGCAGCTTAGTTCCAGCGGCTAGCACAGATACGCAGTATTTT. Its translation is CASSLVPAASTDTQYF.

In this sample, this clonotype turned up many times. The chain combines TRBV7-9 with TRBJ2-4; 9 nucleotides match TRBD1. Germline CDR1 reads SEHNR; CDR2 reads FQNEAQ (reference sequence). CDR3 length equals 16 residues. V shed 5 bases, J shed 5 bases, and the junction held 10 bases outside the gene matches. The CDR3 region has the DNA TGTGCCAGCAGCCCCCGGGACAGGGACCCTCAAAACATTCAGTACTTC. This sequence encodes CASSPRDRDPQNIQYF. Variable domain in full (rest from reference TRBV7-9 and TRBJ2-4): DTGVSQNPRHKITKRGQNVTFRCDPISEHNRLYWYRQTLGQGPEFLTYFQNEAQLEKSRLLSDRFSAERPKGSFSTLEIQRTEQGDSAMYLCASSPRDRDPQNIQYFGAGTRLSVL.

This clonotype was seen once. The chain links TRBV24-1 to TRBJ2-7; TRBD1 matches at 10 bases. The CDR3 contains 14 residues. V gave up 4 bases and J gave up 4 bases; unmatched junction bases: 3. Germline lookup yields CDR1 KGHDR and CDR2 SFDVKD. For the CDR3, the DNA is TGTGCCACCAGTGACAGGACAGGGGGTTACGAGCAGTACTTC. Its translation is CATSDRTGGYEQYF.

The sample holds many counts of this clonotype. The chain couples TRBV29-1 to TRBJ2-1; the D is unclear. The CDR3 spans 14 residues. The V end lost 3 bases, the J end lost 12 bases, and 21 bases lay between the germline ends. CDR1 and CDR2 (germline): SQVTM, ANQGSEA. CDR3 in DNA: TGCAGCGTTGAGATGGCAGGACGCGAGAGTGGGCAGTTCTTC. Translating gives CSVEMAGRESGQFF.

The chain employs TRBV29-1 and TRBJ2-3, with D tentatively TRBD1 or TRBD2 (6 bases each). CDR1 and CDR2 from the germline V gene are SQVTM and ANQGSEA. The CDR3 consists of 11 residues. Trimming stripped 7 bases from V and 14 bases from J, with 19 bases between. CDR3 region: CSGGASGAAYF. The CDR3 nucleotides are TGCAGCGGGGGGGCAAGTGGGGCCGCGTATTTT.

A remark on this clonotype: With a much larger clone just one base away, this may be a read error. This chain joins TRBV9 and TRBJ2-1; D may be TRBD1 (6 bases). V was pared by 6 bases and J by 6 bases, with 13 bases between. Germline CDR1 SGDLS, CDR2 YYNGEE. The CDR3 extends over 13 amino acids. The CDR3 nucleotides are TGTGCCAGCATAAGACAGGAAGGCAATGAGCAGTTCTTC. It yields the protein CASIRQEGNEQFF. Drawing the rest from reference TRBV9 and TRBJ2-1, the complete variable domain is DSGVTQTPKHLITATGQRVTLRCSPRSGDLSVYWYQQSLDQGLQFLIQYYNGEERAKGNILERFSAQQFPDLHSELNLSSLELGDSALYFCASIRQEGNEQFFGPGTRLTVL.

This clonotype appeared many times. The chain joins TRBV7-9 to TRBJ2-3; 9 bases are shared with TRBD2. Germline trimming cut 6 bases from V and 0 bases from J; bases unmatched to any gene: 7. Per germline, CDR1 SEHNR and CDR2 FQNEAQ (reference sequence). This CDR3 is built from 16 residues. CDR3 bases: TGTGCCAGCAGTTCCCCTAGCGGGGCTAGCACAGATACGCAGTATTTT. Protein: CASSSPSGASTDTQYF.